The rows below give T cell receptor beta chains drawn from one sample of a study of cytomegalovirus exposure and HLA in healthy donors. Clones were read by immunoSEQ multiplex PCR, and TCRdb kept only the in-frame ones, dropping some. Of 95,000 to 150,000 clones detected, roughly 15% appear once; the ten largest clones hold roughly 2%. The specimen was PBMCs. The receptors were sampled from a woman aged 18-30 years in good health and CMV-seronegative. Each CDR3 is given with its conserved first and last residue. Each record gives: clone size, V gene, J gene, CDR3 protein. Only part of the rows carry a size: once, few, many, or a class if the clone is expanded.

>NA|TRBV6-6|TRBJ2-7
CASSHGRTGEIGEQYF
>NA|TRBV30|TRBJ1-4
CAWGTGLSEKLFF
>NA|TRBV5-1|TRBJ2-5
CASSLEGTSDMETQYF
>few|TRBV5-1|TRBJ1-2
CASSAAGGENGYTF
>NA|TRBV7-9|TRBJ1-1
CAGTGGAGTEAFF
>few|TRBV19|TRBJ1-2
CATTLGGYGYTF
>NA|TRBV2|TRBJ2-4
CASSAKRLEYIQYF
>NA|TRBV5-4|TRBJ2-3
CASRRSLGLVSTDTQYF
>NA|TRBV27|TRBJ2-4
CASSLDRKNIQYF
>NA|TRBV2|TRBJ1-5
CASSATGRDQPQHF
>few|TRBV5-6|TRBJ1-2
CASSLGTGRNYGYTF
>few|TRBV30|TRBJ2-4
CAWSGQGDIQYF
>few|TRBV7-3|TRBJ2-2
CATPSLGAPNTGELFF
>NA|TRBV11-1|TRBJ2-3
CASSRSRLAVYTDTQYF
>NA|TRBV7-9|TRBJ2-2
CASSFPGQGANTGELFF
>NA|TRBV4-1|TRBJ2-3
CASSPQGAWDTQYF
>few|TRBV5-6|TRBJ1-1
CASSFLTGDTEAFF
>NA|TRBV30|TRBJ2-4
CAWSPSRLSGRGNIQYF
>NA|TRBV30|NA
CAYGRAYEQYF
>few|TRBV30|TRBJ1-3
CAGQGGFGNTIYF
>NA|TRBV5-1|TRBJ2-6
CASSLVGPQGGVSGANVLTF
>few|TRBV5-1|TRBJ1-4
CASSLLPGGQEKLFF
>NA|TRBV10-1|TRBJ2-3
CASSESRGLGTDTQYF
>NA|TRBV29-1|TRBJ1-1
CSVVGTDHNTEAFF
>NA|TRBV6-5|TRBJ2-3
CASSRGTDTQYF
>few|TRBV7-3|TRBJ1-1
CASSSSQGSRAFF
>NA|TRBV28|TRBJ2-1
CATVGPAGRSYNEQFF
>few|TRBV6-6|TRBJ2-5
CASSYGLTETQYF
>few|TRBV6-5|TRBJ1-1
CATVQGGGITEAFF
>few|TRBV5-6|TRBJ1-3
CASSLAVSRDGGNTIYF
>NA|TRBV5-1|TRBJ2-7
CASSFRRGAGYEQYF
>few|TRBV12-5|TRBJ2-5
CASGLVVGTSIQTQYF
>NA|TRBV5-1|TRBJ1-1
CASSLEGARRGTEAFF
>NA|TRBV7-2|TRBJ1-2
CASSLVAGISNYGYTF
>NA|TRBV19|TRBJ2-5
CASSIQGRTKTQYF
>once|TRBV4-3|TRBJ1-3
CASSQDRYSGNTIYF
>few|TRBV5-1|TRBJ1-6
CASSLGDNYNSPLHF
>few|TRBV7-2|TRBJ1-2
CASSLAGDYYGYTF
>few|TRBV5-1|TRBJ2-2
CASSFGRGNTGELFF
>few|TRBV9|TRBJ2-3
CASNSGGRTDTQYF
>few|TRBV5-4|TRBJ1-1
CASSRLNTEAFF
>many|TRBV2|TRBJ2-1
CASRGLAGDFEQFF
>few|TRBV6-5|TRBJ2-7
CASSPRTRFPEQYF
>few|TRBV9|TRBJ2-7
CASSVNGQGAYEQYF
>once|TRBV14|TRBJ2-5
CASSQERREETQYF
>few|TRBV5-6|TRBJ2-2
CASSSLGRGTGELFF
>NA|TRBV7-9|TRBJ2-7
CASSSRQGPYEQYF
>few|TRBV6-5|TRBJ1-5
CASSYSGGGGQPQHF
>few|TRBV7-2|TRBJ1-5
CASSLEGTVNQPQHF
>few|TRBV28|TRBJ2-7
CASRPALGEEYF
>NA|TRBV10-1|TRBJ2-7
CAILDRAISYEQYF
>few|TRBV11-2|TRBJ2-7
CASSPRSAGGYEQYF